The source of this T cell receptor (beta chain) is a study of early T cells in non-severe SARS-CoV-2 infection. The CDR3 contains 15 residues. J was trimmed by 4 bases and V by 6 bases; bases with no gene match: 7. Per germline, CDR1 MNHEY and CDR2 SVGAGI. TCRdb reanalysed the 5' RACE reads using MiXCR and keeps one entry per CDR3 protein. The sample holds around 110,000 distinct CDR3 sequences; 11% are singletons and the top ten take 6.5% to 8%. The sequenced sample consisted of whole blood. The clonotype was recovered from an adult who was a healthcare worker with PCR-confirmed SARS-CoV-2 infection or an uninfected control (not recorded which). This chain links TRBV6-5 with TRBJ2-2, with 8 nucleotides matching TRBD2. The CDR3 here is CASSSAGVVTGELFF. The CDR3 DNA reads as TGTGCCAGCAGCTCAGCGGGAGTGGTCACCGGGGAGCTGTTTTTT.